A selection of T cell receptor beta chains follows, all from one sample in a study of blood T cell repertoires in COVID-19. Sequencing used immunoSEQ multiplex PCR; TCRdb keeps in-frame clones, though not all of them. The repertoire includes 250,000 to 400,000 clones, roughly 88% of them detected once, and less than 3.5% sits in the top ten. The sample comprised peripheral blood. These receptors all come from a woman aged 25 to 39 with COVID-19, enrolled during active disease. Each CDR3 is given with its conserved first and last residue. The D gene is left open where the match is weak. Expanded clones get a size class; other rows say once, few or many, or leave the size out.

j_call d_call clone_size v_call cdr3_nt cdr3_aa
TRBJ1-6 TRBD1 . TRBV27 TGTGCCAGCAGTTTAGCCCAGGGGGCTTATTCACCCCTCCACTTT CASSLAQGAYSPLHF
TRBJ1-3 . . TRBV19 TGTGCCAGTAGTATGGGCTGGTTTTCTGGAAACACCATATATTTT CASSMGWFSGNTIYF
TRBJ2-1 TRBD2 once TRBV27 TGTGCCAGCAGTTTAGGACTAGCGACCCTTTACAATGAGCAGTTCTTC CASSLGLATLYNEQFF
TRBJ1-5 TRBD1 . TRBV6-1 TGTGCCAGCAGTGCCGGACAGGGAGCCGGAAAAACAAAGCCCCAGCATTTT CASSAGQGAGKTKPQHF
TRBJ1-1 TRBD1 few TRBV6-5 TGTGCCACCGGACCGGACAGGGCCGGTGCTAAAGCTTTCTTT CATGPDRAGAKAFF
TRBJ2-1 TRBD2 . TRBV6-5 TGTGCCAGCACCCCCCCGGGACTAGCGGGGCAGTTCTTC CASTPPGLAGQFF
TRBJ1-2 TRBD1 few TRBV3-1/TRBV3-2 TGTGCCAGCAGCCAAGATTACAGGGGGGATGGCTACACCTTC CASSQDYRGDGYTF
TRBJ1-1 TRBD1 once TRBV7-2 TGTGCCAGCAGCTTAGGCAACAGGGGGTATGAGGTGAACACTGAAGCTTTCTTT CASSLGNRGYEVNTEAFF
TRBJ2-7 TRBD2 . TRBV15 TGTGCCACCAGCAGAGACGCTAGCGGGACCTACGAGCAGTACTTC CATSRDASGTYEQYF
TRBJ2-7 TRBD1 few TRBV19 TGTGCCAGTAGTACAACAGGGGGATACACGTACGGGCAGTACTTC CASSTTGGYTYGQYF
TRBJ1-4 . . TRBV2 TGTGCCAGCGTCGGTGGGAGGGCAACTAATGAAAAACTGTTTTTT CASVGGRATNEKLFF
TRBJ2-5 TRBD2 . TRBV5-5 TGTGCCAGCAGCTCTCTAGCGGGAGGCCAAGAGACCCAGTACTTC CASSSLAGGQETQYF
TRBJ1-5 . many TRBV6-6 TGTGCCAGCAGTTACTCGGAGGGTTATCAGCCCCAGCATTTT CASSYSEGYQPQHF
TRBJ1-1 TRBD1 . TRBV5-1 TGCGCCAGCAGCCTACCGGGACAGATGAACACTGAAGCTTTCTTT CASSLPGQMNTEAFF
TRBJ2-2 TRBD2 . TRBV7-2 TGTGCCAGCAGCTTAGCCGCTAGCGGGAGAACCGGCGGGGAGCTGTTTTTT CASSLAASGRTGGELFF
TRBJ1-5 . . TRBV27 TGTGCCAGCAGTTTATACGGGGGTAGCAATCAGCCCCAGCATTTT CASSLYGGSNQPQHF
TRBJ1-1 . . TRBV30 TGTGCCTGGAGTGGGGCCAACACGAACACTGAAGCTTTCTTT CAWSGANTNTEAFF
TRBJ2-5 . . TRBV12-5 TGTGCTAGTGGTTTATCGGAGGGTGAGACCCAGTACTTC CASGLSEGETQYF
TRBJ1-3 . . TRBV5-6 TGTGCCAGCAGCTTTCAGACAGGCTCTGGAAACACCATATATTTT CASSFQTGSGNTIYF
TRBJ2-2 . . TRBV29-1 TGCAGCGTTGAAGGGGGGACACCGGCCGGGGAGCTGTTTTTT CSVEGGTPAGELFF
TRBJ2-7 TRBD2 . TRBV6-5 TGTGCCAGCAGCTACTTTACTAGCGGCTACGAGCAGTACTTC CASSYFTSGYEQYF
TRBJ2-7 . . TRBV30 TGTGCCTGGAGTGGGATCCACAGGATTACCGACTACGAGCAGTACTTC CAWSGIHRITDYEQYF
TRBJ2-6 TRBD2 . TRBV5-4 TGTGCCAGCAGCTTGCCCAGCGGGAGCCCCACTGGGGCCAACGTCCTGACTTTC CASSLPSGSPTGANVLTF
TRBJ2-5 TRBD2 once TRBV28 TGTGCCAGCAGAGGGAGCGGGAGCTGGGAGACCCAGTACTTC CASRGSGSWETQYF
TRBJ1-1 . . TRBV30 TGTGCCTGGAGTTCAGGGAGGGCTGAAGCTTTCTTT CAWSSGRAEAFF
TRBJ2-3 TRBD2 once TRBV5-4 TGTGCCAGCAGCTTGGGGACTAGCGAGGGGGGGACGCAGTATTTT CASSLGTSEGGTQYF
TRBJ2-5 . . TRBV30 TGTGCCTGGAGAATGGCGGGGGCGTACCAAGAGACCCAGTACTTC CAWRMAGAYQETQYF
TRBJ2-1 TRBD2 . TRBV9 TGTGCCAGCAGCGTCTACCTAGCGGGATCCTACAATGAGCAGTTCTTC CASSVYLAGSYNEQFF
TRBJ2-1 TRBD2 . TRBV4-2 TGTGCCAGCAGCCAAGAGACTAGCGGGACTCACAATGAGCAGTTCTTC CASSQETSGTHNEQFF
TRBJ2-4 . . TRBV5-4 TGTGCCAGCAGCCTGGGCCTAGTGAACATTCAGTACTTC CASSLGLVNIQYF
TRBJ2-6 . . TRBV5-1 TGCGCCAGCAGCTTGGCCCTGACTACCTCTGGGGCCAACGTCCTGACTTTC CASSLALTTSGANVLTF
TRBJ2-1 . . TRBV21-1 TGTGCCAGCAGCAAAGCCGGGACAGACGGACTCTACAATGAGCAGTTCTTC CASSKAGTDGLYNEQFF
TRBJ1-3 . once TRBV7-3 TGTGCCAGCAGCTTAGGAGGGCCTGGCTCTGGAAACACCATATATTTT CASSLGGPGSGNTIYF
TRBJ2-5 TRBD2 . TRBV18 TGTGCCAGCTCGTGGACTAGCGGGCGCCAAGAGACCCAGTACTTC CASSWTSGRQETQYF
TRBJ2-2 TRBD1 . TRBV27 TGTGCCAGCAGTTTAGGATTTATAGGACAGGGGATTTTGGGGAGTACCGGGGAGCTGTTTTTT CASSLGFIGQGILGSTGELFF
TRBJ1-1 . . TRBV5-6 TGTGCCAGCAGCTACGCCAGGGCCACTGAAGCTTTCTTT CASSYARATEAFF
TRBJ2-7 TRBD1 . TRBV18 TGTGCCAGCTCACCACCGGGACAGGGTAAATACGAGCAGTACTTC CASSPPGQGKYEQYF
TRBJ1-2 . . TRBV28 TGTGCCAGCAGTCCGGGTGTTAACTATGGCTACACCTTC CASSPGVNYGYTF
TRBJ2-1 TRBD1 . TRBV24-1 TGTGCCACCAGTGATTGGGACAGGCCCGATGAGCAGTTCTTC CATSDWDRPDEQFF
TRBJ1-2 TRBD1 . TRBV27 TGTGCCAGCAGCTGGACAGGGAACTATGGCTACACCTTC CASSWTGNYGYTF
TRBJ2-7 . . TRBV5-6 TGTGCCAGCAGCGCGCCGGGTCGTAACTACGAGCAGTACTTC CASSAPGRNYEQYF